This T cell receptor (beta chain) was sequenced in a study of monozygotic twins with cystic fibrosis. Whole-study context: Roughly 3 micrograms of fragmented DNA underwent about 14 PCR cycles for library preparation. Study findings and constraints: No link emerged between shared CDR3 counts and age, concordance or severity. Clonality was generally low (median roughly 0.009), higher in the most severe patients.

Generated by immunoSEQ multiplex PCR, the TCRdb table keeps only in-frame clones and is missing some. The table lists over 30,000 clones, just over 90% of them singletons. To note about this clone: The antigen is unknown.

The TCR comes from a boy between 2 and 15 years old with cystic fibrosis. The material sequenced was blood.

The CDR3 sequence: CASTLRGLLQETQYF. Written as DNA, the CDR3 is TGTGCCAGCACCCTGAGGGGGTTACTCCAAGAGACCCAGTACTTC. The chain has TRBV2 and TRBJ2-5, with D tentatively TRBD1 (6 bases). The CDR3 contains 15 residues. The germline V gene has CDR1 SNHLY and CDR2 FYNNEI. Trimming stripped 7 bases from V and 1 base from J, with 16 bases between.